This entry concerns a single T cell receptor beta chain. The data are from a study of T cells after yellow fever vaccination. As TCR cDNA was made by 5'RACE template switching, a universal primer site and UMIs were added. TCRdb reprocessed the 5' RACE reads via MiXCR and lists one record per CDR3 protein. Counted here are about 300,000 distinct CDR3 sequences, around 6.8% occurring once; the ten biggest clones make up about a sixth. V was cut by 3 bases and J by 10 bases, with 15 bases left in between. The CDR3 runs to 14 residues. Germline CDR1 KGHSH, CDR2 LQKENI. Source: PBMCs, taken 35 to 50 days after the first yellow fever vaccination. The TCR originated in a man aged 18 to 30 who received the YFV17D yellow fever vaccine. The rearrangement uses TRBV18 and TRBJ2-2; the D gene is possibly TRBD2 (6 bases). CDR3 in amino acids: CASSPLASVEELFF. DNA for the CDR3: TGTGCCAGCTCACCTTTGGCTAGCGTCGAGGAGCTGTTTTTT.